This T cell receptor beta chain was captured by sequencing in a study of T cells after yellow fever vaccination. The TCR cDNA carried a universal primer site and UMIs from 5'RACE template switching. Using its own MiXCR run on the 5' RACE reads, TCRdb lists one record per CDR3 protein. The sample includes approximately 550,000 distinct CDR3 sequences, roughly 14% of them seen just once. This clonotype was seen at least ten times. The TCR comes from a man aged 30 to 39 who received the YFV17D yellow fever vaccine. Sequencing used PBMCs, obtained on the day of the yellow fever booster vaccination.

CDR3 coding DNA: TGTGCCAGCAGGCCCGGTCCAACGCTATTCCATGAGCAGTTCTTC. Translation gives CASRPGPTLFHEQFF. V is TRBV7-2 and J is TRBJ2-1; D gene unclear. The ends were cut back, 6 bases at V and 8 bases at J, with 20 bases in the middle. The CDR3 loop spans 15 amino acids. Germline loops: CDR1 SGHTA, CDR2 FQGNSA.